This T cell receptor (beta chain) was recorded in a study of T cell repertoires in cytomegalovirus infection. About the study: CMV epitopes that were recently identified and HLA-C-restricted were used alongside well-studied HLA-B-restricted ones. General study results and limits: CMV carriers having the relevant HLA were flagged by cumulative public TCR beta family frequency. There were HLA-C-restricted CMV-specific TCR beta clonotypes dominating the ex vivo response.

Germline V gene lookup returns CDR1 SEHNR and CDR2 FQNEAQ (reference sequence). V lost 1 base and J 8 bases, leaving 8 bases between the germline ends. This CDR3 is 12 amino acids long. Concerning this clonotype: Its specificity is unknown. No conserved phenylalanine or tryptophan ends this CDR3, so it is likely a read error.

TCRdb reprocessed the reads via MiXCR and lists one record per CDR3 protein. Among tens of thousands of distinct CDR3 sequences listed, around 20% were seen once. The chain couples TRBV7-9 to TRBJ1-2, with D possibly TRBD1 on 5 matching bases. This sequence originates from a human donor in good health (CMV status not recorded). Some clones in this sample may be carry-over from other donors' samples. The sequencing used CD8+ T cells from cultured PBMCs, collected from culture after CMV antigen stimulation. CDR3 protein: CASSLGQSGYTL. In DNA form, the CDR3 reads TGTGCCAGCAGCTTAGGACAGTCCGGCTACACCTTG.